The entry that follows covers one T cell receptor beta chain sequence. Its antigen is still unknown. This CDR3 region has 19 residues. These data originate in a study of T cells in localized non-small cell lung cancer. Findings and limits, study-wide: Turning up in adjacent lung were a median roughly 62 of the top 100 tumor clones.

The data were produced by immunoSEQ multiplex PCR, yet TCRdb's version contains in-frame clones alone and is incomplete. The sample includes 55,000 or so clones, around 80% of them seen just once. The rearrangement links TRBV1 to TRBJ2-5; the table's D call, TRBD2, was not checked against the DNA. TRBV1 is flagged as a pseudogene. The sample consisted of PBMCs, taken before any cancer treatment. The origin of this receptor is a woman aged 35 to 70 with stage II lung adenocarcinoma. The CDR3 sequence: CTSSHVGGPRTLYQETQYF. In DNA, the CDR3 is TGCACCAGCAGCCATGTGGGGGGACCCCGGACACTGTACCAAGAGACCCAGTACTTC.